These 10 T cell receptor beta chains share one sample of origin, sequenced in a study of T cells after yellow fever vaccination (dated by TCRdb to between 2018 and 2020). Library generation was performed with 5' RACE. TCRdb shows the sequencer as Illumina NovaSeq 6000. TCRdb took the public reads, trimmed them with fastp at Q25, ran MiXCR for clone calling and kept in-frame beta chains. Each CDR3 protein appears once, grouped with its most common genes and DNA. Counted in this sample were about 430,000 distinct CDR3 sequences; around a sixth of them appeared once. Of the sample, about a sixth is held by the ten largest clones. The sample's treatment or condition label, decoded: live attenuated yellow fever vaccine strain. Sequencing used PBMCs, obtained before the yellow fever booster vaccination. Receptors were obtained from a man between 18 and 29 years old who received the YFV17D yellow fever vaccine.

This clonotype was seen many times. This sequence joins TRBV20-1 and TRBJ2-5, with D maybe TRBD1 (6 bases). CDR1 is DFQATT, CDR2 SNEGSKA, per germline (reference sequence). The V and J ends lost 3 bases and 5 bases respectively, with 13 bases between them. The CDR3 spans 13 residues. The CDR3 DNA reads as TGCAGTGCTAGGCTACAGGGAAGTGAGACCCAGTACTTC. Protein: CSARLQGSETQYF.

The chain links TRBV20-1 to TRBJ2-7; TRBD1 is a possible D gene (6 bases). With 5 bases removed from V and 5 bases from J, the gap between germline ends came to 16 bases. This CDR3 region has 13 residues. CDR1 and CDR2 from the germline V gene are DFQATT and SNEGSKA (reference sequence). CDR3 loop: CSAGDAGGHEQYF. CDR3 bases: TGCAGTGCTGGGGACGCTGGGGGCCACGAGCAGTACTTC.

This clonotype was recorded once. The CDR3 spells CASSYSETSGNEKLFF. The CDR3 DNA follows: TGTGCCAGCAGCTATTCAGAGACGAGTGGGAATGAAAAACTGTTTTTT. This chain links TRBV4-2 with TRBJ1-4; no clear D gene. Between the trimmed V and J ends, which lost 5 bases and 5 bases, there was a span of 18 bases. The germline V gene has CDR1 LGHNA and CDR2 YNFKEQ. The CDR3 has 16 residues.

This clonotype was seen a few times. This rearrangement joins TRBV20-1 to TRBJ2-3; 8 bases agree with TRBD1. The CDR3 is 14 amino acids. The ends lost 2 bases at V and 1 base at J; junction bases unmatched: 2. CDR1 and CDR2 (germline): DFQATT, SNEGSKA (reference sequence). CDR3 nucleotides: TGCAGTGCTAGATTGGACAGGGGCACAGATACGCAGTATTTT. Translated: CSARLDRGTDTQYF.

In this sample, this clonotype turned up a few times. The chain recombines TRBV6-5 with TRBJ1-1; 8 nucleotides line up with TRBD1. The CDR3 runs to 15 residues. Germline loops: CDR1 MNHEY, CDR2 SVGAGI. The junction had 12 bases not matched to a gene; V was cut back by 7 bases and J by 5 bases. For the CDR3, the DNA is TGTGCCAGCACCACCGGTGGACAGGGAGGGACTGAAGCTTTCTTT. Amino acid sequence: CASTTGGQGGTEAFF.

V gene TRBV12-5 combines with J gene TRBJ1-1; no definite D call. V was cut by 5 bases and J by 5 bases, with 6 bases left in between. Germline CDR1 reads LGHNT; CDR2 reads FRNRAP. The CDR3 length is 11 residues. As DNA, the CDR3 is TGTGCTAGTGGTCCCCAGACTGAAGCTTTCTTT. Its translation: CASGPQTEAFF.

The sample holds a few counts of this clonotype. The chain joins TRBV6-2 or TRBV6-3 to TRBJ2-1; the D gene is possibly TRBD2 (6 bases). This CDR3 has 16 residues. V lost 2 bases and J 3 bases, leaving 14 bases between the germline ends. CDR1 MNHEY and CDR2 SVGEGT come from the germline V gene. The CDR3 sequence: CASSYVGLYHYNEQFF. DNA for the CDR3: TGTGCCAGCAGTTACGTGGGACTGTACCACTACAATGAGCAGTTCTTC.

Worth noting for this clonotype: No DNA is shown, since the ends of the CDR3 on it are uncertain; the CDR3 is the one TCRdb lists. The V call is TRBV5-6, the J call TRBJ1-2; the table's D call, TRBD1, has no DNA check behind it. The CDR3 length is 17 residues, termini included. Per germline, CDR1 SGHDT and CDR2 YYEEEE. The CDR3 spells CASSLAVGPGGYYGYTF.

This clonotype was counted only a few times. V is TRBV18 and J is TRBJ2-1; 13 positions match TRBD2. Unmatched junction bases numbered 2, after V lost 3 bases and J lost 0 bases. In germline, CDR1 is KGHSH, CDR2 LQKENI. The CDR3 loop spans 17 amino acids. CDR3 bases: TGTGCCAGCTCACCCACTAGCGGGGGGGCCTCCTACAATGAGCAGTTCTTC. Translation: CASSPTSGGASYNEQFF.

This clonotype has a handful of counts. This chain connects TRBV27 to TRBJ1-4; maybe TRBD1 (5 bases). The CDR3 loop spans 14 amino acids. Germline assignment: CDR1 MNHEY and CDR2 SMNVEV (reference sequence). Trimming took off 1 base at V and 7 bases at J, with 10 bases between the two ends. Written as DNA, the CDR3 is TGTGCCAGCAGTTTATTAGGGGATGGTGAAAAACTGTTTTTT. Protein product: CASSLLGDGEKLFF.